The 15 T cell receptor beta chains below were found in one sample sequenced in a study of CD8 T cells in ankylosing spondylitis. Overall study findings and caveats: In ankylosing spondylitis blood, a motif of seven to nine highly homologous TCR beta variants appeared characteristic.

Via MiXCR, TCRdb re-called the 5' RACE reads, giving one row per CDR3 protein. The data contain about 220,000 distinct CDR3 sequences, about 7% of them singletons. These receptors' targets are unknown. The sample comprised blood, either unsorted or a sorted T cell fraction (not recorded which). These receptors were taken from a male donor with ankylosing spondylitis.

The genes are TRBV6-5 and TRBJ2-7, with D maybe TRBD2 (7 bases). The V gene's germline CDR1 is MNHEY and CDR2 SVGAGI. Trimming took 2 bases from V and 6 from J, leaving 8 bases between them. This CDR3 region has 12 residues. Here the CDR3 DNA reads TGTGCCAGCAGTTACGGGGGGGCCGAGCAGTACTTC. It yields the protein CASSYGGAEQYF.

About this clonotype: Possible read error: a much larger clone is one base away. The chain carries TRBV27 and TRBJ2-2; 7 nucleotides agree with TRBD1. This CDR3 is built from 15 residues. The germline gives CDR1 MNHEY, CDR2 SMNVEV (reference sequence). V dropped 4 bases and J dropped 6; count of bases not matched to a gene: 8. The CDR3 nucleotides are TGTGCCAGCAGTTCTAGACAGGGTTGGCCCGGGGAGCTGTTTTTT. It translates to CASSSRQGWPGELFF.

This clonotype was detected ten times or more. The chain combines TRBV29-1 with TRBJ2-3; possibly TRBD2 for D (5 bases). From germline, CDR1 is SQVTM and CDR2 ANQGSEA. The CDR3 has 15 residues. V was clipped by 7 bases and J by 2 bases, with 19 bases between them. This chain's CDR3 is CSGRTWERDTDTQYF. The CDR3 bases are TGCAGCGGTAGGACTTGGGAGAGGGACACAGATACGCAGTATTTT.

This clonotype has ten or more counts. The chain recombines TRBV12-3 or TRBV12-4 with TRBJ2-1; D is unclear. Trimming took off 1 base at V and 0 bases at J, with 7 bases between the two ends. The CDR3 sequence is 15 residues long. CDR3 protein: CASSLGHSSYNEQFF. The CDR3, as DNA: TGTGCCAGCAGTTTAGGGCATAGCTCCTACAATGAGCAGTTCTTC.

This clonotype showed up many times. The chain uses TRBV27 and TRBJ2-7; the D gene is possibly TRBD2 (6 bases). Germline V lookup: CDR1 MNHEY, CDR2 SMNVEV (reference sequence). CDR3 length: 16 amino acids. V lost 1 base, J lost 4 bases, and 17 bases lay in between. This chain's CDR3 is CASSLLGPEGSYEQYF. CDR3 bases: TGTGCCAGCAGTTTATTGGGTCCGGAGGGGTCTTACGAGCAGTACTTC.

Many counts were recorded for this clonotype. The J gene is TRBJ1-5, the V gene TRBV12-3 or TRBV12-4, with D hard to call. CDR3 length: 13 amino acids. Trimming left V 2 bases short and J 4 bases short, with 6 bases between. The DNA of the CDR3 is TGTGCCAGCAGTTTAAGTCGGAATCAGCCCCAGCATTTT. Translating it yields CASSLSRNQPQHF.

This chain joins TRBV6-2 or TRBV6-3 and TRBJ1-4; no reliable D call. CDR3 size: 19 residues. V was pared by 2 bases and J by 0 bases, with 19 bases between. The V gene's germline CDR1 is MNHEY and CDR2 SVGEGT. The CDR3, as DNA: TGTGCCAGCAGTTACGGCCAGGATACCACCTTTGCAACTAATGAAAAACTGTTTTTT. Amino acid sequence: CASSYGQDTTFATNEKLFF.

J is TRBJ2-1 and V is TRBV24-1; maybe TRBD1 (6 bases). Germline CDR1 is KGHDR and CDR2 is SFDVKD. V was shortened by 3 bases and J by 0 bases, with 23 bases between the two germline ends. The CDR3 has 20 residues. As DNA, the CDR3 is TGTGCCACCAGTGATATTCAACATCGGGGACAAGTGAGCTCCTACAATGAGCAGTTCTTC. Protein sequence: CATSDIQHRGQVSSYNEQFF.

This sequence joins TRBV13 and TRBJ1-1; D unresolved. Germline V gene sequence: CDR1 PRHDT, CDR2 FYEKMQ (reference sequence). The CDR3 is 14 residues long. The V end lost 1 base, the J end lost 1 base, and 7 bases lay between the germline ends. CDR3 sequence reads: CASSLEQSNTEAFF. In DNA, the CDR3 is TGTGCCAGCAGCTTAGAACAGTCGAACACTGAAGCTTTCTTT.

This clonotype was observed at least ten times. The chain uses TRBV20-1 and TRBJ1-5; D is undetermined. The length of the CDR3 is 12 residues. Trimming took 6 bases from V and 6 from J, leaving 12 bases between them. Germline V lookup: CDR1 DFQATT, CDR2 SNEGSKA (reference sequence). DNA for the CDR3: TGCAGTGCGGCAGTGGATGCTCAGCCCCAGCATTTT. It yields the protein CSAAVDAQPQHF.

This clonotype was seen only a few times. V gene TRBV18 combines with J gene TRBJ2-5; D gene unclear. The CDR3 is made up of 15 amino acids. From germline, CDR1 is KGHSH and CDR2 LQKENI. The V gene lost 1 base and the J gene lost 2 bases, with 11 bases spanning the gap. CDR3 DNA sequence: TGTGCCAGCTCACCACTAGGCCAGGAACAAGAGACCCAGTACTTC. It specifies CASSPLGQEQETQYF.

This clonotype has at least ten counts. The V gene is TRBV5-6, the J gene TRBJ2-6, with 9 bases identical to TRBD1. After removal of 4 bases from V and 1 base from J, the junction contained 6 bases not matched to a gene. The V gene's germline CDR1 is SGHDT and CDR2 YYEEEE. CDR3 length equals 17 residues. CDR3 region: CASSLQGAKSGANVLTF. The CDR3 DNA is TGTGCCAGCAGCCTACAGGGGGCCAAATCTGGGGCCAACGTCCTGACTTTC.

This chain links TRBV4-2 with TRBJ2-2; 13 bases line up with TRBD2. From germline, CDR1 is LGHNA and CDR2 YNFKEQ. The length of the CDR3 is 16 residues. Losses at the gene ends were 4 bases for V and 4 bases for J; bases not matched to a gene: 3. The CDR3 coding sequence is TGTGCCAGCAGCCTTAGACTAGCGGGGGGCACCGGGGAGCTGTTTTTT. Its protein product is CASSLRLAGGTGELFF.

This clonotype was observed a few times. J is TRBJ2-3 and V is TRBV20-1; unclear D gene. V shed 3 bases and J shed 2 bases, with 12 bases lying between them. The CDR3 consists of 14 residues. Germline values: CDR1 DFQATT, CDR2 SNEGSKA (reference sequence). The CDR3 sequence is CSARTRSYTDTQYF. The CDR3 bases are TGCAGTGCTAGGACACGTAGCTACACAGATACGCAGTATTTT.

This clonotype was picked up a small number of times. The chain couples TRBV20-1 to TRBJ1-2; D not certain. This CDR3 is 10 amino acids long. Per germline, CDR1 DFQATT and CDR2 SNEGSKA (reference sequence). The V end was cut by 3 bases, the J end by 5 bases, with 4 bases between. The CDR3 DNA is TGCAGTGCTAGGGAGTATGGCTACACCTTC. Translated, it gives CSAREYGYTF.